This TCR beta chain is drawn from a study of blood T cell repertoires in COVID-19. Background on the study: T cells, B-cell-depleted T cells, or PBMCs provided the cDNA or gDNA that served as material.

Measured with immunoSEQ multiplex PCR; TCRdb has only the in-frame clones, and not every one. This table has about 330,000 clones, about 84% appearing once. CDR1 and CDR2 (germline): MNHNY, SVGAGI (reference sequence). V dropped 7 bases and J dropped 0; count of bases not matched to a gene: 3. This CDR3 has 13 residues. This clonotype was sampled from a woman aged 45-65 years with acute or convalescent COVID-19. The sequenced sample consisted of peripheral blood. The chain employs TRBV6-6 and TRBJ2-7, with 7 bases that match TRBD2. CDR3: CASTTSDSYEQYF. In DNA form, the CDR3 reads TGTGCCAGCACCACTAGCGACTCCTACGAGCAGTACTTC.